This TCR beta chain emerged from a study of cytomegalovirus exposure and HLA in healthy donors. The CDR3 has 17 amino acids. Germline CDR1 and CDR2: LNHDA and SQIVND (reference sequence). V lost 3 bases, J lost 4 bases, and 9 bases stayed unmatched. PCR was performed using 60 Vbeta and 13 Jbeta primers. Using immunoSEQ multiplex PCR, the repertoire was profiled, and TCRdb retains in-frame clones only, with some absent. This listing includes more than 45,000 clones. The chain employs TRBV19 and TRBJ2-2; 9 positions match TRBD2. Sequences were obtained from PBMCs. This TCR was sampled from a woman aged 40 to 55 in good health and CMV-seronegative. Here the CDR3 reads CASSIGGRGGFTGELFF. The CDR3 DNA reads as TGTGCCAGTAGTATTGGAGGGCGGGGGGGTTTCACCGGGGAGCTGTTTTTT. Complete variable domain (other parts from reference TRBV19 and TRBJ2-2): DGGITQSPKYLFRKEGQNVTLSCEQNLNHDAMYWYRQDPGQGLRLIYYSQIVNDFQKGDIAEGYSVSREKKESFPLTVTSAQKNPTAFYLCASSIGGRGGFTGELFFGEGSRLTVL.